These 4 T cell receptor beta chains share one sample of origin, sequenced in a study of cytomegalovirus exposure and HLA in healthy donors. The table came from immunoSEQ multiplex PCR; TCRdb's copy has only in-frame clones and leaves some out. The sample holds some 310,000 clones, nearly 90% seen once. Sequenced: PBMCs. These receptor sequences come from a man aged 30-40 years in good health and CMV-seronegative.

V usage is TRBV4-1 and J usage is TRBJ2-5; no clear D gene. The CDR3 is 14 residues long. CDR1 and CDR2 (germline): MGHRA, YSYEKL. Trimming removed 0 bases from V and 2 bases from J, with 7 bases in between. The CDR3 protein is CASSQERRQETQYF. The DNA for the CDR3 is TGCGCCAGCAGCCAAGAACGCCGGCAAGAGACCCAGTACTTC.

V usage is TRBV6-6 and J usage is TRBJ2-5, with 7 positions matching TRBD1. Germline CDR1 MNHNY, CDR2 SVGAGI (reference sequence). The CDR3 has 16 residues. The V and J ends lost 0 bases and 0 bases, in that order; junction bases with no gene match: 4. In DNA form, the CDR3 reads TGTGCCAGCAGTTACTCCTCCGACAGGGACCAAGAGACCCAGTACTTC. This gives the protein CASSYSSDRDQETQYF.

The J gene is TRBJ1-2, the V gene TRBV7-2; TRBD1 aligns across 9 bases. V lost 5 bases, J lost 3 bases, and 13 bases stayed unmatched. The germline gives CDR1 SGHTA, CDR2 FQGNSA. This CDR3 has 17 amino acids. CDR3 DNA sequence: TGTGCCAGCAGCCTTGGGCACCGGGACAGGGCTGACTATGGCTACACCTTC. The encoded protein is CASSLGHRDRADYGYTF.

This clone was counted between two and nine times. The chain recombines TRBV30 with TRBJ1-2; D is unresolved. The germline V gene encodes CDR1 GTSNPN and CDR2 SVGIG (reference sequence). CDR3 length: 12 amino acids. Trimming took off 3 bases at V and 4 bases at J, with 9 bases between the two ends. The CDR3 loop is CAWRAETYGYTF. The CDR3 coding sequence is TGTGCCTGGAGGGCAGAAACCTATGGCTACACCTTC.